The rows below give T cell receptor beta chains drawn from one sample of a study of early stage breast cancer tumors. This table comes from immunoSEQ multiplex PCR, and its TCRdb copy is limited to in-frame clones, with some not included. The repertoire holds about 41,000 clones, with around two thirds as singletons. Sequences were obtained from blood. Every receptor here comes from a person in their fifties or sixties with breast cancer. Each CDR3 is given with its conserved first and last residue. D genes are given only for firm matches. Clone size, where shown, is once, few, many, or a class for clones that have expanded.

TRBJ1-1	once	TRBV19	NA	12	CASSIIGTEAFF	TGTGCCAGTAGTATAATCGGGACAGAAGCTTTCTTT
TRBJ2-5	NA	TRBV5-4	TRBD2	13	CASSERGGETQYF	TGTGCCAGCAGCGAGCGGGGTGGAGAGACCCAGTACTTC
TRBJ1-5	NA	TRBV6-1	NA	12	CASRGGRQPQHF	TGTGCCAGCAGAGGCGGGCGTCAGCCCCAGCATTTT
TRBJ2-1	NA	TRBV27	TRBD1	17	CASSFGGPGQGYNEQFF	TGTGCCAGCAGTTTTGGAGGACCGGGACAGGGGTACAATGAGCAGTTCTTC
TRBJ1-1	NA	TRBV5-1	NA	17	CASSPGGSGIMNTEAFF	TGCGCCAGCAGCCCGGGGGGCTCCGGGATAATGAACACTGAAGCTTTCTTT
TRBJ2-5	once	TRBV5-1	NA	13	CASSLTGKETQYF	TGCGCCAGCAGCTTGACGGGGAAAGAGACCCAGTACTTC
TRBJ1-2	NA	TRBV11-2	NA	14	CASSLGLANYGYTF	TGTGCCAGCAGCTTAGGCCTAGCTAACTATGGCTACACCTTC
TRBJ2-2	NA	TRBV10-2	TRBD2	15	CASKMGGELTGELFF	TGCGCCAGCAAAATGGGGGGGGAGTTAACCGGGGAGCTGTTTTTT
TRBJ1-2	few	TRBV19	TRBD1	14	CASSLGGQVLGDTF	TGTGCCAGTAGTCTCGGGGGACAGGTGCTTGGGGACACCTTC
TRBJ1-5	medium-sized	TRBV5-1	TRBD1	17	CASSQPPDRDSNQPQHF	TGCGCCAGCAGCCAGCCGCCCGACAGGGATAGCAATCAGCCCCAGCATTTT
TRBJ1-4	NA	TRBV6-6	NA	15	CASSHGGEGNEKLFF	TGTGCCAGCAGCCACGGGGGGGAAGGAAATGAAAAACTGTTTTTT